Each of the 24 T cell receptor beta chains below was sequenced from the same sample in a study of blood T cell repertoires in COVID-19. Libraries were prepared by immunoSEQ multiplex PCR; TCRdb keeps only in-frame clonotypes and omits some of them. The sample consists of some 80,000 clones, around four fifths of them appearing once. Material for sequencing was peripheral blood. The receptors shown here come from a human donor in a cohort sampled during active COVID-19.

This clone was observed a few times. This chain joins TRBV21-1 and TRBJ2-7; the table's D call, TRBD1, has no DNA check behind it. TRBV21-1 is noted as a pseudogene. The length of the CDR3 is 13 residues. The CDR3 region is CASSNPGIYEQYF. DNA for the CDR3: TGTGCCAGCAGCAATCCAGGTATCTACGAGCAGTACTTC.

This chain links TRBV7-9 with TRBJ2-7; D perhaps matches TRBD2 (5 bases). Per germline, CDR1 SEHNR and CDR2 FQNEAQ (reference sequence). The CDR3 spans 14 residues. Trimming left V 1 base short and J 2 bases short, with 9 bases between. The CDR3 nucleotides read TGTGCCAGCAGCTTAGATCGGGGTACCTACGAGCAGTACTTC. Residues: CASSLDRGTYEQYF.

This clone was detected a few times. Other DNA sequences in the same sample also yield this CDR3. The rearrangement links TRBV2 to TRBJ1-5; D gene ambiguous. The germline gives CDR1 SNHLY, CDR2 FYNNEI. The germline V and J ends were trimmed by 7 bases and 2 bases, with 9 bases remaining between them. This CDR3 has 13 residues. CDR3 sequence reads: CASTGGGNQPQHF. In nucleotides, the CDR3 is TGTGCCAGCACGGGTGGAGGCAATCAGCCCCAGCATTTT.

This rearrangement joins TRBV10-2 to TRBJ2-7; TRBD1 matches 7 bases. Germline V gene data show CDR1 as WSHSY and CDR2 as SAAADI. This CDR3 has 12 amino acids. Trimming took 11 bases from V and 3 from J; bases not matched to a gene: 7. The CDR3 loop is CAGRGQDYEQYF. As DNA, the CDR3 is TGCGCCGGAAGGGGGCAGGACTACGAGCAGTACTTC.

The chain employs TRBV7-9 and TRBJ2-5; 10 bases align to TRBD1. V trimming: 5 bases; J trimming: 1 base; junction bases outside the gene matches: 1. CDR3 length: 14 residues. In germline, CDR1 is SEHNR, CDR2 FQNEAQ (reference sequence). CDR3 coding DNA: TGTGCCAGCAGCAGGGACAGGGGCCAAGAGACCCAGTACTTC. Protein product: CASSRDRGQETQYF.

This clone was seen more than once but under ten times. The chain combines TRBV7-2 with TRBJ1-2, with D maybe TRBD1 (5 bases). Germline V gene lookup returns CDR1 SGHTA and CDR2 FQGNSA. V was trimmed by 0 bases and J by 1 base, leaving 6 bases between them. The CDR3 totals 14 residues. The CDR3 here is CASSLAGGNYGYTF. CDR3 sequence (DNA): TGTGCCAGCAGCTTAGCCGGGGGTAACTATGGCTACACCTTC.

The chain joins TRBV28 to TRBJ1-2, with D possibly being TRBD1 (5 bases). Germline V gene data show CDR1 as MDHEN and CDR2 as SYDVKM. This CDR3 spans 16 amino acids. The V end was cut by 8 bases, the J end by 3 bases, with 22 bases between. The DNA for the CDR3 is TGTGCCAGCCGCCCCCAGGGTATGTTGCTTGACTATGGCTACACCTTC. Translating gives CASRPQGMLLDYGYTF.

This clone was detected only once. The chain is built from TRBV19 and TRBJ2-6; no firm D call. Trimming left V 5 bases short and J 0 bases short, with 17 bases between. CDR1 is LNHDA, CDR2 SQIVND, per germline (reference sequence). The CDR3 is made up of 18 amino acids. The CDR3 region is CASSFRSIARSGANVLTF. CDR3 nucleotides: TGTGCCAGTAGTTTTCGGTCCATAGCCCGCTCTGGGGCCAACGTCCTGACTTTC.

The chain is built from TRBV5-5 and TRBJ1-3, with 7 bases identical to TRBD1. CDR3 length: 15 residues. The junction had 4 bases not matched to a gene; V was cut back by 4 bases and J by 0 bases. Germline V CDR1 and CDR2: SGHKS, YYEKEE (reference sequence). Written as DNA, the CDR3 is TGTGCCAGCAGCGTGGACAGGATCTCTGGAAACACCATATATTTT. It codes for CASSVDRISGNTIYF.

The sample holds one count of this clone. The gene calls are TRBV5-6 and TRBJ1-2; 10 bases line up with TRBD1. The length of the CDR3 is 19 residues. Germline CDR1 reads SGHDT; CDR2 reads YYEEEE. Trimming cost V 0 bases and J 4 bases; bases outside gene matches: 15. CDR3 sequence (DNA): TGTGCCAGCAGCTTGGCCCGCGACAGGGGGCTTCCCTTTCGCTATGGCTACACCTTC. The encoded protein is CASSLARDRGLPFRYGYTF.

This sequence joins TRBV3-1 (or the pseudogene TRBV3-2) and TRBJ1-1; 7 positions match TRBD1. V lost 2 bases to trimming and J lost 6 bases; unmatched junction nucleotides: 3. This CDR3 region has 13 residues. Germline CDR1 LGHDT, CDR2 YNNKEL (reference sequence). CDR3 loop: CASSQSGGAEAFF. CDR3 in DNA: TGTGCCAGCAGCCAATCAGGGGGAGCTGAAGCTTTCTTT.

The chain carries TRBV5-8 and TRBJ1-6, with D perhaps TRBD1 (5 bases). Germline loops: CDR1 SGHTS, CDR2 YDEGEE. Trimming left V 3 bases short and J 10 bases short, with 23 bases between. This CDR3 contains 17 residues. CDR3 protein: CASSSVSLAGLSSPLHF. DNA of the CDR3: TGTGCCAGCAGCTCGGTTTCGTTGGCAGGGCTTTCGTCACCCCTCCACTTT.

The rearrangement joins TRBV19 to TRBJ1-2, with a tentative D call TRBD1 (5 bases). CDR3 size: 14 residues. V lost 6 bases and J lost 0, with 11 bases in between. Germline-derived CDR1 and CDR2 are LNHDA and SQIVND (reference sequence). CDR3 residues: CASRRTSPNYGYTF. CDR3 sequence (DNA): TGTGCCAGTAGAAGGACATCCCCTAACTATGGCTACACCTTC.

The V gene is TRBV28, the J gene TRBJ1-5; 9 bases line up with TRBD1. The V segment lost 4 bases and the J segment 1 base; nucleotides outside the gene matches: 2. The CDR3 loop spans 15 amino acids. Germline loops: CDR1 MDHEN, CDR2 SYDVKM. DNA of the CDR3: TGTGCCAGCAGTTCCGGGACAGGGAGCAATCAGCCCCAGCATTTT. Translating it yields CASSSGTGSNQPQHF.

This chain joins TRBV11-3 and TRBJ2-2; 11 bases agree with TRBD2. CDR1 is SGHNT and CDR2 is YENEEA in the germline V gene. The ends lost 1 base at V and 2 bases at J; junction bases unmatched: 6. The CDR3 covers 18 residues. The CDR3 coding sequence is TGTGCCAGCAGCTTAGGCCTACTAGCGGGGGCCAACACCGGGGAGCTGTTTTTT. Protein product: CASSLGLLAGANTGELFF.

This chain joins TRBV7-9 and TRBJ2-5, with TRBD2 identical over 9 bases. Germline V lookup: CDR1 SEHNR, CDR2 FQNEAQ (reference sequence). The CDR3 is 17 amino acids. The junction had 5 bases not matched to a gene; V was cut back by 0 bases and J by 0 bases. CDR3 DNA sequence: TGTGCCAGCAGCTTAGCGCGGGTAGCGGGGGACCAAGAGACCCAGTACTTC. Residues: CASSLARVAGDQETQYF.

The chain recombines TRBV7-9 with TRBJ1-5, with D possibly TRBD1 on 5 matching bases. The V end lost 2 bases, the J end lost 3 bases, and 8 bases lay between the germline ends. This CDR3 spans 14 amino acids. CDR1 SEHNR and CDR2 FQNEAQ come from the germline V gene (reference sequence). The CDR3 here is CASSLQGSNQPQHF. CDR3 DNA: TGTGCCAGCAGCTTACAGGGATCCAATCAGCCCCAGCATTTT. Supplemented by reference TRBV7-9 and TRBJ1-5, the full variable domain reads DTGVSQNPRHKITKRGQNVTFRCDPISEHNRLYWYRQTLGQGPEFLTYFQNEAQLEKSRLLSDRFSAERPKGSFSTLEIQRTEQGDSAMYLCASSLQGSNQPQHFGDGTRLSIL.

DNA of the CDR3: TGTGCCAGCAGATCGGGGAGTCATGGCTACACCTTC. It yields the protein CASRSGSHGYTF. This rearrangement joins TRBV6-5 to TRBJ1-2; D is ambiguous. Germline assignment: CDR1 MNHEY and CDR2 SVGAGI. V shed 6 bases and J shed 6 bases, with 11 bases lying between them. This CDR3 comprises 12 residues.

There are a few counts of this clone. The chain carries TRBV7-9 and TRBJ2-5; D gene unclear. The CDR3 sequence is 13 residues long. With 4 bases removed from V and 0 bases from J, the gap between germline ends came to 6 bases. Germline values: CDR1 SEHNR, CDR2 FQNEAQ (reference sequence). The CDR3 protein is CASSSAYQETQYF. The DNA for the CDR3 is TGTGCCAGCAGCTCCGCGTACCAAGAGACCCAGTACTTC.

The chain joins TRBV5-6 to TRBJ2-7; 9 bases fit TRBD1. V lost 1 base, J lost 6 bases, and 5 bases stayed unmatched. Germline values: CDR1 SGHDT, CDR2 YYEEEE. This CDR3 has 14 amino acids. The CDR3 reads CASSLPGQGSEQYF. The CDR3, as DNA: TGTGCCAGCAGCTTGCCGGGACAGGGCTCCGAGCAGTACTTC.

The chain uses TRBV2 and TRBJ1-2; 10 nucleotides line up with TRBD1. CDR3 size: 13 residues. Unmatched junction bases numbered 3, after V lost 5 bases and J lost 6 bases. Germline V gives CDR1 SNHLY, CDR2 FYNNEI. CDR3 in amino acids: CASSLGTGDGYTF. CDR3 in DNA: TGTGCCAGCAGTCTCGGGACAGGGGATGGCTACACCTTC. Variable domain in full (rest from reference TRBV2 and TRBJ1-2): EPEVTQTPSHQVTQMGQEVILRCVPISNHLYFYWYRQILGQKVEFLVSFYNNEISEKSEIFDDQFSVERPDGSNFTLKIRSTKLEDSAMYFCASSLGTGDGYTFGSGTRLTVV.

V and J are TRBV10-3 and TRBJ1-2; 9 positions agree with TRBD1. After removal of 2 bases from V and 4 bases from J, the junction contained 2 bases not matched to a gene. Germline V CDR1 and CDR2: ENHRY, SYGVKD. CDR3 size: 14 residues. The CDR3 DNA follows: TGTGCCATCAGTGAGACAGGGGGCTCCTATGGCTACACCTTC. The encoded protein is CAISETGGSYGYTF.

The rearrangement joins TRBV7-2 to TRBJ1-2, with D possibly being TRBD1 (6 bases). CDR1 is SGHTA and CDR2 is FQGNSA in the germline V gene. The V and J ends lost 1 base and 4 bases respectively, with 13 bases between them. There are 15 residues in the CDR3. Here the CDR3 reads CASSLGLTGFYGYTF. The CDR3 bases are TGTGCCAGCAGCTTAGGCCTTACAGGGTTCTATGGCTACACCTTC.

Concerning this clone: At the DNA level, this CDR3 is encoded by other sequences in the same sample as well. CDR3: CASSLDSNYGYTF. CDR3 nucleotide sequence: TGTGCCAGCAGCTTGGACAGCAACTATGGCTACACCTTC. This sequence joins TRBV5-4 and TRBJ1-2, with unresolved D. Germline assignment: CDR1 SGHNT and CDR2 YYREEE (reference sequence). The CDR3 loop spans 13 amino acids. With 0 bases removed from V and 2 bases from J, the gap between germline ends came to 5 bases.